The 25 T cell receptor beta chains below come from one sample, sequenced in a study of glioma-infiltrating T cells after dendritic cell vaccination. The table came from immunoSEQ multiplex PCR; TCRdb's copy has only in-frame clones and leaves some out. In the table there are about 73,000 clones, roughly 82% of which are singletons. Sequencing used blood, obtained before dendritic cell vaccination. These receptors were obtained from a human donor with glioblastoma.

In its sample, this clone was seen once. The V and J genes are TRBV28 and TRBJ1-5; 9 bases fit TRBD1. This CDR3 comprises 19 residues. Losses at the gene ends were 6 bases for V and 5 bases for J; bases not matched to a gene: 20. The germline CDR1 and CDR2 sequences are MDHEN and SYDVKM. The CDR3 protein is CASRFRNRGPRGGHQPQHF. As DNA, the CDR3 is TGTGCCAGCAGATTTCGCAACAGGGGGCCCCGGGGTGGCCATCAGCCCCAGCATTTT.

This clone was observed once. The chain joins TRBV19 to TRBJ2-5; D might be TRBD1 (5 bases). Germline values: CDR1 LNHDA, CDR2 SQIVND (reference sequence). Deletions cut 1 base from V and 1 base from J, with 7 bases between. This CDR3 is built from 14 residues. For the CDR3, the DNA is TGTGCCAGTAGTATAGGGCAGGGCCAAGAGACCCAGTACTTC. Translating it yields CASSIGQGQETQYF. Supplemented by reference TRBV19 and TRBJ2-5, the full variable domain reads DGGITQSPKYLFRKEGQNVTLSCEQNLNHDAMYWYRQDPGQGLRLIYYSQIVNDFQKGDIAEGYSVSREKKESFPLTVTSAQKNPTAFYLCASSIGQGQETQYFGPGTRLLVL.

In this sample, this clone turned up once. The chain joins TRBV5-6 to TRBJ2-7; the match to TRBD2 covers 8 bases. From germline, CDR1 is SGHDT and CDR2 YYEEEE. The CDR3 is made up of 17 amino acids. V was pared by 1 base and J by 9 bases, with 18 bases of the junction left unmatched. The CDR3 reads CASSLLLTGGPSTLQYV. CDR3 bases: TGTGCCAGCAGCTTGCTTTTGACGGGAGGGCCTTCTACGCTGCAGTACGTC.

The J gene is TRBJ1-6, the V gene TRBV9, with D tentatively TRBD1 (5 bases). Per the germline V gene, CDR1 is SGDLS and CDR2 is YYNGEE. This CDR3 is 15 amino acids long. V shed 9 bases and J shed 0 bases, with 13 bases lying between them. The CDR3 nucleotides are TGTGCCACCTCACAGGAGAGCTCCTATAATTCACCCCTCCACTTT. As protein: CATSQESSYNSPLHF.

The J gene is TRBJ2-2, the V gene TRBV2; no clear D gene. This CDR3 comprises 14 residues. Looked up from germline, CDR1 is SNHLY and CDR2 is FYNNEI. V was pared by 2 bases and J by 7 bases, with 11 bases between. Here the CDR3 reads CASSESSRIGELFF. DNA of the CDR3: TGTGCCAGCAGTGAAAGTAGCCGCATCGGGGAGCTGTTTTTT.

In DNA form, the CDR3 reads TGTGCCAGTAGTAGGGACACAGACACTGAAGCTTTCTTT. This codes for CASSRDTDTEAFF. The rearrangement uses TRBV19 and TRBJ1-1; a weak D match, TRBD1 (6 bases). In germline, CDR1 is LNHDA, CDR2 SQIVND (reference sequence). V lost 4 bases and J lost 3, with 9 bases in between. The CDR3 sequence is 13 residues long.

This chain links TRBV14 with TRBJ2-7, with 8 bases identical to TRBD1. CDR1 and CDR2 (germline): SGHDN, FVKESK. V was clipped by 2 bases and J by 3 bases; unmatched bases: 15. This CDR3 region has 18 residues. CDR3 region: CASSQTPGDRPKIYEQYF. CDR3 sequence (DNA): TGTGCCAGCAGCCAAACCCCCGGGGACAGGCCCAAGATCTACGAGCAGTACTTC.

The chain has TRBV7-2 and TRBJ1-1, with a tentative D call TRBD1 (5 bases). The CDR3 is made up of 14 amino acids. Germline V gene data show CDR1 as SGHTA and CDR2 as FQGNSA. V lost 5 bases, J lost 1 base, and 11 bases lay in between. CDR3 nucleotides: TGTGCCAGCAGCCCTACAGGCTCGAACACTGAAGCTTTCTTT. Translation: CASSPTGSNTEAFF.

The rearrangement joins TRBV28 to TRBJ1-5, with D maybe TRBD1 (5 bases). The V end lost 7 bases, the J end lost 7 bases, and 14 bases lay between the germline ends. Germline CDR1 reads MDHEN; CDR2 reads SYDVKM. The CDR3 spans 13 residues. Here the CDR3 DNA reads TGTGCCAGCAAGAGGACCACAGGACAGCCCCAGCATTTT. Protein product: CASKRTTGQPQHF.

The chain uses TRBV18 and TRBJ1-6; no reliable D call. V was shortened by 3 bases and J by 7 bases, with 13 bases between the two germline ends. This CDR3 has 15 amino acids. Germline CDR1 is KGHSH and CDR2 is LQKENI. CDR3 protein: CASSPREWRNSPLHF. In DNA, the CDR3 is TGTGCCAGCTCACCTCGGGAATGGAGAAATTCACCCCTCCACTTT.

V is TRBV9 and J is TRBJ2-7, with TRBD1 as a possible D gene (5 bases). This CDR3 has 15 residues. Trimming cost V 4 bases and J 0 bases, with 14 bases left between them. Germline V gives CDR1 SGDLS, CDR2 YYNGEE. The CDR3 DNA sequence: TGTGCCAGCAGCCCCCTGGGGCAAGCCTCCTACGAGCAGTACTTC. Translating gives CASSPLGQASYEQYF.

The chain employs TRBV5-1 and TRBJ2-4, with D possibly matching TRBD1 (5 bases). Looked up from germline, CDR1 is SGHRS and CDR2 is YFSETQ. The CDR3 has 15 amino acids. The V end was cut by 7 bases, the J end by 6 bases, with 20 bases between. CDR3: CASRPTGTFLNIQYF. The CDR3 region has the DNA TGCGCCAGCCGACCAACAGGAACCTTCCTAAACATTCAGTACTTC.

The V and J genes are TRBV7-3 and TRBJ2-1; a possible D gene is TRBD2 (6 bases). There are 13 residues in the CDR3. Germline CDR1 SGHTA, CDR2 FQGTGA. Trimming removed 6 bases at V and 7 bases at J, with 13 bases between. The DNA for the CDR3 is TGTGCCAGCAGTCCCGGTCGGGGGAATGAGCAGTTCTTC. It codes for CASSPGRGNEQFF.

CDR3 amino acids: CAWRLPGGRAGNTIYF. For the CDR3, the DNA is TGTGCCTGGAGACTTCCGGGAGGGCGAGCTGGAAACACCATATATTTT. The chain links TRBV30 to TRBJ1-3, with unresolved D. The germline CDR1 and CDR2 sequences are GTSNPN and SVGIG (reference sequence). There are 16 residues in the CDR3. Trimming took 3 bases from V and 2 from J, leaving 17 bases between them.

This clone was counted a single time. The rearrangement uses TRBV5-1 and TRBJ1-4; 9 positions agree with TRBD1. CDR1 SGHRS and CDR2 YFSETQ come from the germline V gene. This CDR3 spans 14 amino acids. Trimming took 4 bases from V and 7 from J; bases not matched to a gene: 5. The DNA of the CDR3 is TGCGCCAGCAGCCTACAGGGGGCGCGTGAAAAACTGTTTTTT. Translated, it gives CASSLQGAREKLFF.

The genes are TRBV19 and TRBJ2-2; 8 bases are shared with TRBD2. Germline V lookup: CDR1 LNHDA, CDR2 SQIVND (reference sequence). V lost 7 bases and J lost 0; bases outside the gene matches: 4. The CDR3 extends over 15 amino acids. CDR3 region: CASISGGPNTGELFF. In DNA, the CDR3 is TGTGCCAGTATATCGGGAGGGCCGAACACCGGGGAGCTGTTTTTT. Using reference TRBV19 and TRBJ2-2 for the parts outside the CDR3, the full variable domain is DGGITQSPKYLFRKEGQNVTLSCEQNLNHDAMYWYRQDPGQGLRLIYYSQIVNDFQKGDIAEGYSVSREKKESFPLTVTSAQKNPTAFYLCASISGGPNTGELFFGEGSRLTVL.

In its sample, this clone was seen once. The genes are TRBV5-6 and TRBJ2-2, with 11 bases matching TRBD2. Looked up from germline, CDR1 is SGHDT and CDR2 is YYEEEE. Trimming at V came to 2 bases and at J to 12 bases, leaving 18 bases not matched to a gene. This CDR3 has 18 residues. The CDR3 sequence: CASSFFAPRTSGLRQLFF. The CDR3 nucleotides are TGTGCCAGCAGCTTTTTTGCCCCGAGGACTAGCGGGCTCCGGCAGCTGTTTTTT.

The V gene is TRBV18, the J gene TRBJ2-7, with TRBD1 identical over 12 bases. V was pared by 2 bases and J by 4 bases, with 3 bases of the junction left unmatched. In germline, CDR1 is KGHSH, CDR2 LQKENI. The CDR3 loop spans 15 amino acids. CDR3 sequence reads: CASSPMGQGAYEQYF. The DNA of the CDR3 is TGTGCCAGCTCACCAATGGGACAGGGGGCTTACGAGCAGTACTTC.

V usage is TRBV20-1 and J usage is TRBJ2-7, with 7 nucleotides matching TRBD1. The CDR3 totals 11 residues. Germline values: CDR1 DFQATT, CDR2 SNEGSKA (reference sequence). V gave up 4 bases and J gave up 12 bases; unmatched junction bases: 9. The chain's CDR3 is CSATIGQERYF. The CDR3 nucleotides are TGCAGTGCTACTATCGGACAGGAACGGTACTTC.

The table lists this clone with a few counts. DNA for the CDR3: TGTGCCAGCACCCTGACATGGAACACTGAAGCTTTCTTT. Translated, it gives CASTLTWNTEAFF. The rearrangement joins TRBV6-1 to TRBJ1-1; D uncertain. V gave up 7 bases and J gave up 1 base, with 10 bases separating them. The germline gives CDR1 MNHNS, CDR2 SASEGT. This CDR3 is 13 amino acids long.

V usage is TRBV5-8 and J usage is TRBJ1-1, with D unclear. There are 11 residues in the CDR3. V was cut by 5 bases and J by 7 bases, with 9 bases left in between. Germline V gene lookup returns CDR1 SGHTS and CDR2 YDEGEE. For the CDR3, the DNA is TGTGCCAGCAGTTACAGCCTTGAAGCTTTCTTT. This sequence encodes CASSYSLEAFF.

V gene TRBV7-9 combines with J gene TRBJ1-4; 7 nucleotides line up with TRBD1. Germline values: CDR1 SEHNR, CDR2 FQNEAQ (reference sequence). This CDR3 region has 14 residues. Unmatched junction bases numbered 6, after V lost 3 bases and J lost 8 bases. CDR3 sequence (DNA): TGTGCCAGCAGCTTTGGACAGGTTCGAGAAAAACTGTTTTTT. This encodes CASSFGQVREKLFF.

CDR3 bases: TGTGCCAGCAGCACCCGACAGGGGTTCCAAGAGACCCAGTACTTC. As protein: CASSTRQGFQETQYF. V is TRBV11-3 and J is TRBJ2-5; TRBD1 aligns across 8 bases. This CDR3 has 15 amino acids. Germline V lookup: CDR1 SGHNT, CDR2 YENEEA. With 5 bases clipped from V and 1 base from J, the junction kept 6 bases outside the gene matches.

The chain links TRBV5-1 to TRBJ2-5; no firm D call. Trimming cost V 4 bases and J 4 bases, with 14 bases left between them. CDR1 and CDR2 (germline): SGHRS, YFSETQ. The CDR3 sequence is 14 residues long. DNA of the CDR3: TGCGCCAGCAGCAGCCCCGGGTTCGGAGAGACCCAGTACTTC. Protein sequence: CASSSPGFGETQYF.

The V call is TRBV7-2, the J call TRBJ1-6, with TRBD1 as a possible D gene (5 bases). The V and J ends lost 4 bases and 3 bases respectively, with 7 bases between them. The CDR3 spans 14 residues. From germline, CDR1 is SGHTA and CDR2 FQGNSA. CDR3 DNA sequence: TGTGCCAGCAGCTCCGACAGCTATAATTCACCCCTCCACTTT. Translated: CASSSDSYNSPLHF. Together with reference TRBV7-2 and TRBJ1-6, the CDR3 gives the full variable domain: GAGVSQSPSNKVTEKGKDVELRCDPISGHTALYWYRQSLGQGLEFLIYFQGNSAPDKSGLPSDRFSAERTGGSVSTLTIQRTQQEDSAVYLCASSSDSYNSPLHFGNGTRLTVT.